This T cell receptor (beta chain) was captured in a study of T-cell reconstitution after alpha-beta-depleted transplantation in children. General study points: Surviving thymic progenitors and recipient T cells were the source of high TCRbeta diversity at day 60 in some patients. It was newly produced T cells that mostly accounted for T-cell counts and diversity one year after transplant.

As it was prepared, the TCRbeta library received unique molecular identifiers. One entry per CDR3 protein results from TCRdb running MiXCR on the PCR reads. Of around 580,000 distinct CDR3 sequences detected, approximately 30% appear once; the ten largest clones hold around a third. CDR1 is SGHRS, CDR2 YFSETQ, per germline. The V end was cut by 3 bases, the J end by 9 bases, with 10 bases between. The CDR3 spans 12 residues. Concerning this clonotype: As yet, its antigen is unknown.

The chain couples TRBV5-1 to TRBJ2-1; D not certain. This receptor was obtained from a boy in the first two years of life with Wiskott-Aldrich syndrome, due to receive a stem cell transplant. Sequenced material: PBMCs, taken before TCRalphabeta/CD19-depleted stem cell transplant. The CDR3 reads CASSWAGVEQFF. The DNA for the CDR3 is TGCGCCAGCAGCTGGGCTGGGGTTGAGCAGTTCTTC.